What follows are 32 T cell receptor beta chains derived from one specimen sequenced in a study of regulatory T cells in long-lasting Graves disease. Researchers made TCR beta libraries by using iRepertoire HTBI primers and running Arm-PCR on CDR3 regions. TCRdb analysed the multiplex PCR reads with MiXCR anew, one entry per CDR3 protein. This repertoire shows hundreds of thousands of distinct CDR3 sequences, under 25% found once; its top ten account for around 13%. Time point specified: persistent/refractory GD, antithyroid drugs over 5 years with positive TRAb. Construction of the TCR library relied on RNA isolated from PBMCs. Source: peripheral blood mononuclear cells (PBMCs), taken when the disease was refractory, from a patient treated with antithyroid drugs. All receptors derive from a female donor with Graves disease.

About this clonotype: An end of the junction does not agree with germline; a read error may underlie this. CDR3 in DNA: TGTGCCAGCAGCTCCAGTACTGAAGCTCTCTTT. As protein: CASSSSTEALF. The chain uses TRBV7-9 and TRBJ1-1; D unclear. The CDR3 sequence is 11 residues long. Per the germline V gene, CDR1 is SEHNR and CDR2 is FQNEAQ (reference sequence).

Ten or more counts support this clonotype. The chain couples TRBV28 to TRBJ1-2; D is unclear. In germline, CDR1 is MDHEN, CDR2 SYDVKM. This CDR3 contains 14 residues. V lost 6 bases to trimming and J lost 4 bases, with 15 bases between them. The CDR3 is CASSEQGRVYGYTF. The CDR3 nucleotides read TGTGCCAGCAGCGAGCAAGGGAGGGTCTATGGCTACACCTTC.

This clonotype showed up just a few times. The V call is TRBV6-7, the J call TRBJ1-1, with TRBD1 identical over 7 bases. Being an ORF, TRBV6-7 has a function that is uncertain. The V segment lost 7 bases and the J segment 2 bases; nucleotides outside the gene matches: 16. The CDR3 extends over 17 amino acids. The CDR3 DNA reads as TGTGCCAGCATCCCGCCAGCGACAGGGTGGAACAACACTGAAGCTTTCTTT. This encodes CASIPPATGWNNTEAFF.

A few counts support this clonotype. The chain is built from TRBV28 and TRBJ2-1; 13 nucleotides match TRBD2. The CDR3 contains 16 residues. V lost 6 bases to trimming and J lost 10 bases; unmatched junction nucleotides: 12. The germline CDR1 and CDR2 sequences are MDHEN and SYDVKM. The CDR3 spells CASSPTGTSGKGEQFF. In DNA, the CDR3 is TGTGCCAGCAGCCCCACCGGGACTAGCGGGAAGGGGGAGCAGTTCTTC.

This clonotype was observed a few times. Its ends do not fully match the called genes, so a read error is possible. The chain recombines TRBV2 with TRBJ2-7; D perhaps matches TRBD1 (6 bases). Germline loops: CDR1 SNHLY, CDR2 FYNNEI. CDR3 length: 13 residues. The CDR3 bases are TGTGCCAGCAGTACAGGGTTAAGCTACGAGCAGTGCTTC. The encoded protein is CASSTGLSYEQCF.

This chain joins TRBV3-1 and TRBJ2-3; 7 bases agree with TRBD2. CDR1 LGHDT and CDR2 YNNKEL come from the germline V gene (reference sequence). CDR3 length: 14 residues. The V and J ends lost 4 bases and 4 bases, in that order; junction bases with no gene match: 5. The CDR3 DNA reads TGTGCCAGCAGCCTTGCGGGGGAGGCAGATACGCAGTATTTT. It codes for CASSLAGEADTQYF.

The chain recombines TRBV5-1 with TRBJ1-1; perhaps TRBD1 as D (6 bases). Per germline, CDR1 SGHRS and CDR2 YFSETQ. V was pared by 4 bases and J by 0 bases, with 19 bases between. The CDR3 is made up of 17 amino acids. The CDR3 coding sequence is TGCGCCAGCAGCAGAACCCCGGGACAAATTATGAACACTGAAGCTTTCTTT. It specifies CASSRTPGQIMNTEAFF.

There are many counts of this clonotype. The chain recombines TRBV6-5 with TRBJ2-5; 7 bases fit TRBD1. Germline trimming cut 2 bases from V and 1 base from J; bases unmatched to any gene: 4. CDR1 MNHEY and CDR2 SVGAGI come from the germline V gene. The CDR3 sequence is 15 residues long. The CDR3 sequence: CASSYGTEIQETQYF. The CDR3 DNA reads TGTGCCAGCAGTTACGGGACAGAGATCCAAGAGACCCAGTACTTC.

This clonotype showed up many times. A junction end diverges from the germline sequence, so it may reflect a read error. V usage is TRBV7-7 and J usage is TRBJ2-7; 9 bases map to TRBD1. In germline, CDR1 is SSHAT, CDR2 FNYEAQ (reference sequence). CDR3 length: 15 residues. CDR3 DNA: TGTGCTAGCAGCTCCTCACCGGGACAGGGCTACGAGCAGTACTTC. It codes for CASSSSPGQGYEQYF.

The chain combines TRBV7-2 with TRBJ2-1; D remains ambiguous. CDR1 is SGHTA and CDR2 is FQGNSA in the germline V gene. V dropped 5 bases and J dropped 4 bases, with 12 bases sitting between them. The CDR3 extends over 14 amino acids. The CDR3 nucleotides are TGTGCCAGCAGCCCGCAATCGGATTACAATGAGCAGTTCTTC. Protein: CASSPQSDYNEQFF.

CDR3 region: CASSYDSFRSYEQYF. CDR3 in DNA: TGTGCCAGCAGTTATGACAGTTTCAGGTCCTACGAGCAGTACTTC. The chain employs TRBV6-5 and TRBJ2-7, with a possible D match to TRBD1 (5 bases). Germline V lookup: CDR1 MNHEY, CDR2 SVGAGI. V dropped 3 bases and J dropped 1 base, with 13 bases sitting between them. The CDR3 spans 15 residues.

A remark on this clonotype: This may be a read error: a much more frequent sequence differs by one nucleotide. The CDR3 end shows no conserved phenylalanine or tryptophan, and so a read error is likely. The CDR3 sequence is CASGLQRDRGYQPQHS. The DNA of the CDR3 is TGTGCTAGTGGTCTCCAGAGGGACAGGGGGTACCAGCCCCAGCATTCT. This chain connects TRBV12-5 to TRBJ1-5, with 11 bases that match TRBD1. The V gene end was trimmed by 5 bases and the J gene end by 7 bases; junction bases not matched to a gene: 10. Germline CDR1 LGHNT, CDR2 FRNRAP. This CDR3 contains 16 residues.

This clonotype was observed at least ten times. The gene calls are TRBV3-1 and TRBJ2-5; D call uncertain. The germline gives CDR1 LGHDT, CDR2 YNNKEL (reference sequence). There are 14 residues in the CDR3. Trimming left V 2 bases short and J 6 bases short, with 13 bases between. The CDR3 DNA sequence: TGTGCCAGCAGCCAACGGGCAGTTCTCCAGACCCAGTACTTC. Translating gives CASSQRAVLQTQYF.

This clonotype was seen repeatedly, ten times or more. The chain combines TRBV3-1 with TRBJ1-1; D unclear. The CDR3 is made up of 14 amino acids. V was cut by 1 base and J by 4 bases, with 10 bases left in between. Germline V CDR1 and CDR2: LGHDT, YNNKEL (reference sequence). CDR3 sequence (DNA): TGTGCCAGCAGCCAAGGTCCTAGCCTCACTGAAGCTTTCTTT. Its protein product is CASSQGPSLTEAFF.

Details on this clonotype: Possible read error: a much larger clone is one base away. The gene calls are TRBV11-1 and TRBJ1-2; 7 nucleotides match TRBD1. The CDR3 totals 14 residues. The germline gives CDR1 SGHAT, CDR2 FQDESV (reference sequence). The J segment lost 6 bases and the V segment lost 6 bases, leaving 10 bases of the junction unmatched. The CDR3 coding sequence is TGTGCCAGCAGTGGAACCGGGACAGCGGATGGCTACACCTTC. Translated: CASSGTGTADGYTF.

This clonotype came up a few times. The rearrangement links TRBV28 to TRBJ2-1, with D uncertain. From germline, CDR1 is MDHEN and CDR2 SYDVKM. This CDR3 has 12 residues. V was cut by 1 base and J by 8 bases, with 6 bases left in between. CDR3 sequence (DNA): TGTGCCAGCAGTTTATTGTGGGATGAGCAGTTCTTC. This sequence encodes CASSLLWDEQFF. The full variable domain, rest sourced from reference TRBV28 and TRBJ2-1, is DVKVTQSSRYLVKRTGEKVFLECVQDMDHENMFWYRQDPGLGLRLIYFSYDVKMKEKGDIPEGYSVSREKKERFSLILESASTNQTSMYLCASSLLWDEQFFGPGTRLTVL.

In its sample, this clonotype was seen many times. The chain joins TRBV7-3 to TRBJ1-1, with D maybe TRBD1 (6 bases). Trimming shortened V by 5 bases and J by 1 base, and 11 bases separated the two germline ends. The germline V gene encodes CDR1 SGHTA and CDR2 FQGTGA. The CDR3 is 14 residues long. The CDR3 loop reads CASSRSGANTEAFF. DNA for the CDR3: TGTGCCAGCAGCCGTTCGGGGGCGAACACTGAAGCTTTCTTT.

This clonotype was detected a few times. This rearrangement joins TRBV5-5 to TRBJ2-5, with 12 bases matching TRBD1. Unmatched junction bases numbered 8, after V lost 1 base and J lost 4 bases. CDR3 length: 17 amino acids. Germline CDR1 reads SGHKS; CDR2 reads YYEKEE (reference sequence). CDR3 amino acids: CASSLFGDRGLGETQYF. The CDR3 DNA sequence: TGTGCCAGCAGCTTGTTTGGGGACAGGGGGCTCGGAGAGACCCAGTACTTC.

The table lists this clonotype with many counts. The chain has TRBV4-3 and TRBJ2-7, with 8 bases matching TRBD2. Trimming removed 4 bases from V and 1 base from J; junction bases left unmatched: 12. The CDR3 runs to 17 residues. CDR1 and CDR2 from the germline V gene are LGHNA and YSLEER. As DNA, the CDR3 is TGCGCCAGCAGCCTTCAGGTTCATGGCGGGGGGTCCTACGAGCAGTACTTC. Translating it yields CASSLQVHGGGSYEQYF.

This sequence joins TRBV19 and TRBJ1-5; 8 bases are a match to TRBD1. Trimming took 6 bases from V and 5 from J; bases not matched to a gene: 6. Germline CDR1 reads LNHDA; CDR2 reads SQIVND (reference sequence). The CDR3 spans 14 residues. CDR3 DNA sequence: TGTGCCAGTAGCGCGGACAGGGCTGATCAGCCCCAGCATTTT. This codes for CASSADRADQPQHF.

Ten or more counts support this clonotype. The chain recombines TRBV28 with TRBJ1-4; TRBD1 aligns across 7 bases. The CDR3 has 15 amino acids. Trimming took 6 bases from V and 2 from J; bases not matched to a gene: 6. CDR1 is MDHEN and CDR2 is SYDVKM in the germline V gene. The CDR3 spells CASSQGQSTNEKLFF. For the CDR3, the DNA is TGTGCCAGCAGCCAGGGACAGAGCACTAATGAAAAACTGTTTTTT. Complete variable domain (other parts from reference TRBV28 and TRBJ1-4): DVKVTQSSRYLVKRTGEKVFLECVQDMDHENMFWYRQDPGLGLRLIYFSYDVKMKEKGDIPEGYSVSREKKERFSLILESASTNQTSMYLCASSQGQSTNEKLFFGSGTQLSVL.

The rearrangement links TRBV29-1 to TRBJ1-1; tentatively, D is TRBD1 (5 bases). The CDR3 totals 12 residues. Per germline, CDR1 SQVTM and CDR2 ANQGSEA. Trimming removed 4 bases at V and 4 bases at J, with 10 bases between. This CDR3 is CSVVRQGTEAFF. The CDR3 DNA follows: TGCAGCGTTGTGAGGCAGGGCACTGAAGCTTTCTTT. Complete variable domain (other parts from reference TRBV29-1 and TRBJ1-1): SAVISQKPSRDICQRGTSLTIQCQVDSQVTMMFWYRQQPGQSLTLIATANQGSEATYESGFVIDKFPISRPNLTFSTLTVSNMSPEDSSIYLCSVVRQGTEAFFGQGTRLTVV.

This clonotype was picked up many times. The V call is TRBV12-3 or TRBV12-4, the J call TRBJ1-2, with D possibly TRBD1 on 5 matching bases. V was clipped by 4 bases and J by 11 bases, with 14 bases between them. The CDR3 sequence is 12 residues long. The chain's CDR3 is CASSWGESAYTF. The CDR3 bases are TGTGCCAGCAGTTGGGGGGAGTCGGCTTACACCTTC.

The chain is built from TRBV19 and TRBJ1-1; D unresolved. The CDR3 totals 14 residues. V lost 5 bases, J lost 1 base, and 11 bases lay in between. Looked up from germline, CDR1 is LNHDA and CDR2 is SQIVND (reference sequence). The CDR3 DNA reads as TGTGCCAGTAGTCGTTTCCAGACGAACACTGAAGCTTTCTTT. The encoded protein is CASSRFQTNTEAFF.

The chain links TRBV20-1 to TRBJ2-7, with TRBD1 matching over 9 bases. CDR1 is DFQATT and CDR2 is SNEGSKA in the germline V gene (reference sequence). Trimming took 6 bases from V and 3 from J; bases not matched to a gene: 3. CDR3 size: 12 residues. The CDR3: CSATGQGYEQYF. The CDR3 coding sequence is TGCAGTGCAACGGGACAGGGCTACGAGCAGTACTTC.

This clonotype was detected ten times or more. The chain links TRBV6-1 to TRBJ2-5; D might be TRBD1 (5 bases). Per germline, CDR1 MNHNS and CDR2 SASEGT. The CDR3 has 14 amino acids. V lost 6 bases and J 3 bases, leaving 14 bases between the germline ends. This CDR3 is CASRPRQYEETQYF. The DNA for the CDR3 is TGTGCCAGCAGGCCCCGACAGTACGAAGAGACCCAGTACTTC.

A few counts support this clonotype. This chain uses TRBV10-3 with TRBJ2-7, with TRBD1 matching over 11 bases. The germline V gene has CDR1 ENHRY and CDR2 SYGVKD. The CDR3 has 14 residues. V shed 4 bases, J shed 2 bases, and the junction held 1 base outside the gene matches. The CDR3 region has the DNA TGTGCCATCAGTGGGGGACAGGGGGCCTACGAGCAGTACTTC. This codes for CAISGGQGAYEQYF.

This clonotype was found a few times. CDR3 DNA: TGTGCCAGCAGCCCTGGACTACAACAAGAGACCCAGTACTTC. Translated, it gives CASSPGLQQETQYF. The rearrangement joins TRBV7-2 to TRBJ2-5, with a tentative D call TRBD2 (6 bases). Germline CDR1 is SGHTA and CDR2 is FQGNSA. The V end was cut by 5 bases, the J end by 2 bases, with 12 bases between. The CDR3 has 14 amino acids.

This clonotype was seen a handful of times. V is TRBV30 and J is TRBJ1-5; 8 bases are shared with TRBD1. V shed 0 bases and J 2 bases; nucleotides not matched to a gene: 3. The CDR3 runs to 15 residues. The germline CDR1 and CDR2 sequences are GTSNPN and SVGIG (reference sequence). The chain's CDR3 is CAWSVGQGRNQPQHF. CDR3 DNA sequence: TGTGCCTGGAGTGTAGGACAGGGCCGCAATCAGCCCCAGCATTTT.

This clonotype was observed at least ten times. The chain is built from TRBV7-3 and TRBJ1-1, with 9 bases lining up with TRBD1. V lost 5 bases, J lost 2 bases, and 6 bases stayed unmatched. Germline values: CDR1 SGHTA, CDR2 FQGTGA. The CDR3 runs to 15 residues. CDR3 coding DNA: TGTGCCAGCAGCCAAACAGGGGGCACCAACACTGAAGCTTTCTTT. It codes for CASSQTGGTNTEAFF.

This clonotype has a count of ten or more. The chain combines TRBV28 with TRBJ1-5; TRBD1 agrees at 7 bases. Per the germline V gene, CDR1 is MDHEN and CDR2 is SYDVKM. V trimming: 10 bases; J trimming: 4 bases; junction bases outside the gene matches: 13. This CDR3 has 15 amino acids. CDR3 DNA sequence: TGTGCCACTTCTCGAGGGGGCTTAGTAAATCAGCCCCAGCATTTT. Amino acid sequence: CATSRGGLVNQPQHF.

This clonotype was detected a few times. J is TRBJ2-7 and V is TRBV5-4; the match to TRBD1 covers 9 bases. CDR3 length: 16 amino acids. The V segment lost 0 bases and the J segment 4 bases; nucleotides outside the gene matches: 8. Germline V gene sequence: CDR1 SGHNT, CDR2 YYREEE (reference sequence). The CDR3 spells CASSLGGTGIGYEQYF. CDR3 sequence (DNA): TGTGCCAGCAGCTTGGGAGGGACAGGGATTGGGTACGAGCAGTACTTC.